These 28 T cell receptor beta chains were all obtained from the same sample, sequenced in a study of blood T cell repertoires in COVID-19. TCRdb's table, derived via immunoSEQ multiplex PCR, lists solely in-frame clones and lacks some. The top ten clones hold 3% to 3.5% of a sample with fewer than 75,000 clones, 79% of them seen once. The source material was peripheral blood. These receptors all come from a man aged 60 to 75 with acute or convalescent COVID-19.

The chain recombines TRBV23-1 with TRBJ2-2; 8 nucleotides line up with TRBD1. TRBV23-1 is treated as an ORF (open reading frame) with a function not yet certain. The CDR3 extends over 17 amino acids. The V and J ends lost 0 bases and 5 bases, in that order; junction bases with no gene match: 8. Here the CDR3 DNA reads TGCGCCAGCAGTCAATCAGGCAGGGGGCGCAAGACCGGGGAGCTGTTTTTT. This codes for CASSQSGRGRKTGELFF.

The CDR3 nucleotides are TGTGCCACAGCTAGCCCGGCAAGTTCACCCCTCCACTTT. Amino acids: CATASPASSPLHF. This chain links TRBV28 with TRBJ1-6, with no clear D. The V gene lost 10 bases and the J gene lost 9 bases, with 16 bases spanning the gap. There are 13 residues in the CDR3. Germline V lookup: CDR1 MDHEN, CDR2 SYDVKM.

This chain connects TRBV19 to TRBJ1-1, with 7 bases identical to TRBD1. Germline V lookup: CDR1 LNHDA, CDR2 SQIVND (reference sequence). The CDR3 has 13 amino acids. The V and J ends lost 3 bases and 11 bases, in that order; junction bases with no gene match: 9. CDR3 bases: TGTGCCAGTAGTATCCGACAGGGCGTGCTCGCTTTCTTT. As protein: CASSIRQGVLAFF.

This chain's CDR3 is CAAYRDREGVGELFF. CDR3 nucleotide sequence: TGTGCCGCCTACCGGGACAGGGAAGGGGTCGGGGAGCTGTTTTTT. The chain uses TRBV10-3 and TRBJ2-2; TRBD1 aligns across 9 bases. The CDR3 has 15 residues. CDR1 ENHRY and CDR2 SYGVKD come from the germline V gene. After removal of 11 bases from V and 7 bases from J, the junction contained 14 bases not matched to a gene.

A few counts support this clone. The chain is built from TRBV7-2 and TRBJ2-1; 7 bases are a match to TRBD2. The length of the CDR3 is 16 residues. Trimming at V came to 4 bases and at J to 2 bases, leaving 8 bases not matched to a gene. Germline lookup yields CDR1 SGHTA and CDR2 FQGNSA. The CDR3: CASSSQAGWPYNEQFF. CDR3 DNA: TGTGCCAGCAGCTCGCAAGCGGGGTGGCCCTACAATGAGCAGTTCTTC.

The V and J genes are TRBV9 and TRBJ2-5, with TRBD2 matching over 7 bases. CDR3 length: 14 amino acids. Trimming cost V 3 bases and J 2 bases; bases outside gene matches: 4. The germline CDR1 and CDR2 sequences are SGDLS and YYNGEE. The CDR3 coding sequence is TGTGCCAGCAGCGCCACGGGGGGTCAAGAGACCCAGTACTTC. It translates to CASSATGGQETQYF.

This chain links TRBV6-5 with TRBJ1-3, with a tentative D call TRBD1 (5 bases). CDR1 and CDR2 (germline): MNHEY, SVGAGI. The length of the CDR3 is 15 residues. Trimming removed 2 bases from V and 0 bases from J, with 8 bases in between. CDR3 sequence: CASSYLGGSGNTIYF. The CDR3 DNA reads as TGTGCCAGCAGTTACCTGGGGGGCTCTGGAAACACCATATATTTT.

For the CDR3, the DNA is TGTGCCAGCACCCCATCAGGGAGGTCGGGGGAGCAGTACTTC. This translates into CASTPSGRSGEQYF. V usage is TRBV7-8 and J usage is TRBJ2-7, with a weak D call TRBD2 (6 bases). Germline V lookup: CDR1 SGHVS, CDR2 FQNEAQ. The CDR3 spans 14 residues. V lost 7 bases and J lost 7, with 20 bases in between.

The genes are TRBV7-9 and TRBJ2-1; D may be TRBD1 (5 bases). CDR1 SEHNR and CDR2 FQNEAQ come from the germline V gene (reference sequence). V lost 0 bases to trimming and J lost 10 bases, with 10 bases between them. CDR3 length equals 13 residues. The CDR3, as DNA: TGTGCCAGCAGCTTAGCAGGGGTCGACGAGCAGTTCTTC. Protein: CASSLAGVDEQFF.

This clone was found many times. Written as DNA, the CDR3 is TGTGCCAGCAGCCGACTAGCGGGCACCGGGGAGCTGTTTTTT. Translated: CASSRLAGTGELFF. V is TRBV14 and J is TRBJ2-2; 10 nucleotides agree with TRBD2. V dropped 4 bases and J dropped 4; count of bases not matched to a gene: 0. The CDR3 runs 14 residues. Germline V gives CDR1 SGHDN, CDR2 FVKESK.

The rearrangement uses TRBV10-2 and TRBJ1-5; 8 nucleotides agree with TRBD1. Germline CDR1 is WSHSY and CDR2 is SAAADI. This CDR3 region has 14 residues. The V segment lost 6 bases and the J segment 6 bases; nucleotides outside the gene matches: 7. The CDR3 coding sequence is TGCGCCAGCAGCCTGACAGGGGCGAGTCAGCCCCAGCATTTT. Its protein product is CASSLTGASQPQHF.

V and J are TRBV5-4 and TRBJ2-2; no definite D call. V lost 1 base and J 0 bases, leaving 7 bases between the germline ends. Germline V gene lookup returns CDR1 SGHNT and CDR2 YYREEE (reference sequence). The CDR3 is made up of 15 amino acids. The CDR3 sequence is CASSLPGANTGELFF. The CDR3 region has the DNA TGTGCCAGCAGCTTGCCCGGTGCGAACACCGGGGAGCTGTTTTTT.

This chain uses TRBV29-1 with TRBJ1-1; D is perhaps TRBD1 (5 bases). Trimming took off 8 bases at V and 5 bases at J, with 21 bases between the two ends. The CDR3 consists of 14 residues. Germline lookup yields CDR1 SQVTM and CDR2 ANQGSEA. CDR3 amino acids: CSTFYWGGKTEAFF. The CDR3 coding sequence is TGCAGCACCTTCTATTGGGGGGGGAAGACTGAAGCTTTCTTT.

This CDR3 is CASSPTGAGRNEKLFF. The CDR3 DNA reads as TGCGCCAGCAGCCCCACAGGGGCCGGGAGAAATGAAAAACTGTTTTTT. The chain employs TRBV4-1 and TRBJ1-4, with 7 bases fitting TRBD1. The germline CDR1 and CDR2 sequences are MGHRA and YSYEKL. This CDR3 is built from 16 residues. Trimming at V came to 4 bases and at J to 5 bases, leaving 10 bases not matched to a gene.

This chain uses TRBV2 with TRBJ2-2, with TRBD1 as a possible D gene (5 bases). With 7 bases removed from V and 0 bases from J, the gap between germline ends came to 15 bases. The CDR3 spans 16 residues. Germline V gives CDR1 SNHLY, CDR2 FYNNEI. The CDR3 region has the DNA TGTGCCAGCACAGAGTTCGGCAGGGCGAACACCGGGGAGCTGTTTTTT. Protein product: CASTEFGRANTGELFF. The full variable domain, with the rest looked up from reference TRBV2 and TRBJ2-2, is EPEVTQTPSHQVTQMGQEVILRCVPISNHLYFYWYRQILGQKVEFLVSFYNNEISEKSEIFDDQFSVERPDGSNFTLKIRSTKLEDSAMYFCASTEFGRANTGELFFGEGSRLTVL.

V usage is TRBV11-2 and J usage is TRBJ2-7, with D perhaps TRBD2 (6 bases). CDR3 size: 15 residues. In germline, CDR1 is SGHAT, CDR2 FQNNGV. V was cut by 0 bases and J by 9 bases, with 18 bases left in between. CDR3 in DNA: TGTGCCAGCAGCTTAGATTCGGGTTGGGACTCCCGGCAGTACTTC. Encoded protein: CASSLDSGWDSRQYF.

This rearrangement joins TRBV5-1 to TRBJ2-1; D unresolved. The CDR3 is 12 amino acids. Germline V lookup: CDR1 SGHRS, CDR2 YFSETQ. Trimming pared 3 bases from V and 6 bases from J, leaving 7 bases between. DNA of the CDR3: TGCGCCAGCAGCTCTACCCTCAATGAGCAGTTCTTC. Translated, it gives CASSSTLNEQFF.

This clone was observed once. The V call is TRBV4-2, the J call TRBJ1-4; D remains unclear. CDR3 length equals 14 residues. CDR1 and CDR2 (germline): LGHNA, YNFKEQ. The V end was cut by 0 bases, the J end by 5 bases, with 7 bases between. The CDR3 nucleotides read TGTGCCAGCAGCCAAGAGCGAGAAAATGAAAAACTGTTTTTT. Protein sequence: CASSQERENEKLFF.

The rearrangement links TRBV11-2 to TRBJ2-4; D is perhaps TRBD1 (5 bases). Trimming took 3 bases from V and 10 from J, leaving 10 bases between them. From germline, CDR1 is SGHAT and CDR2 FQNNGV. The CDR3 length is 12 residues. The DNA for the CDR3 is TGTGCCAGCAGCTTCCAGGGTGGGATTCAGTACTTC. Protein product: CASSFQGGIQYF. The full variable domain, with the rest looked up from reference TRBV11-2 and TRBJ2-4, is EAGVAQSPRYKIIEKRQSVAFWCNPISGHATLYWYQQILGQGPKLLIQFQNNGVVDDSQLPKDRFSAERLKGVDSTLKIQPAKLEDSAVYLCASSFQGGIQYFGAGTRLSVL.

J is TRBJ2-7 and V is TRBV11-2; the D gene is possibly TRBD1 (6 bases). With 5 bases removed from V and 3 bases from J, the gap between germline ends came to 11 bases. Germline CDR1 reads SGHAT; CDR2 reads FQNNGV. The CDR3 length is 13 residues. The DNA for the CDR3 is TGTGCCAGCAGCCCGGACAGAAACTACGAGCAGTACTTC. This translates into CASSPDRNYEQYF.

The genes are TRBV29-1 and TRBJ1-2; 10 positions agree with TRBD1. CDR3 length: 16 residues. The germline CDR1 and CDR2 sequences are SQVTM and ANQGSEA. Trimming cost V 0 bases and J 3 bases; bases outside gene matches: 7. Here the CDR3 reads CSVEDPQDRGDYGYTF. DNA of the CDR3: TGCAGCGTTGAAGATCCGCAGGACAGGGGGGACTATGGCTACACCTTC.

The J gene is TRBJ2-7, the V gene TRBV7-9, with D maybe TRBD2 (5 bases). The CDR3 totals 13 residues. Trimming left V 1 base short and J 7 bases short, with 11 bases between. Germline values: CDR1 SEHNR, CDR2 FQNEAQ (reference sequence). The CDR3 loop is CASSLGSGWEQYF. The CDR3 DNA reads TGTGCCAGCAGCTTAGGATCGGGGTGGGAGCAGTACTTC.

The CDR3 region has the DNA TGTGCCAGTAGTACAAGACAGGGGGCAAGCGGCTACACCTTC. Translated, it gives CASSTRQGASGYTF. V usage is TRBV19 and J usage is TRBJ1-2, with 10 bases that match TRBD1. Germline V CDR1 and CDR2: LNHDA, SQIVND (reference sequence). Trimming removed 4 bases from V and 8 bases from J; junction bases left unmatched: 7. CDR3 length: 14 residues.

This chain connects TRBV12-3 or TRBV12-4 to TRBJ2-1; tentatively, D is TRBD1 (5 bases). V gave up 5 bases and J gave up 3 bases, with 8 bases separating them. The CDR3 consists of 13 residues. CDR3 sequence (DNA): TGTGCCAGCAGTCCGCAGGGCTACAATGAGCAGTTCTTC. This translates into CASSPQGYNEQFF.

This clone appeared a single time. The chain couples TRBV5-1 to TRBJ2-7, with D possibly being TRBD1 (6 bases). V was trimmed by 4 bases and J by 4 bases, leaving 15 bases between them. The germline CDR1 and CDR2 sequences are SGHRS and YFSETQ. This CDR3 has 14 amino acids. Here the CDR3 reads CASSLSTGRYEQYF. The CDR3 DNA is TGCGCCAGCAGCCTTAGTACAGGGAGATACGAGCAGTACTTC. Supplemented by reference TRBV5-1 and TRBJ2-7, the full variable domain reads KAGVTQTPRYLIKTRGQQVTLSCSPISGHRSVSWYQQTPGQGLQFLFEYFSETQRNKGNFPGRFSGRQFSNSRSEMNVSTLELGDSALYLCASSLSTGRYEQYFGPGTRLTVT.

This chain uses TRBV18 with TRBJ1-1, with D possibly matching TRBD1 (5 bases). Germline assignment: CDR1 KGHSH and CDR2 LQKENI. CDR3 length: 16 residues. Trimming took off 6 bases at V and 0 bases at J, with 17 bases between the two ends. The CDR3 region has the DNA TGTGCCAGCTCTCGACAGACTAGCGACATGAACACTGAAGCTTTCTTT. Protein product: CASSRQTSDMNTEAFF.

The CDR3 sequence: CASSQPLGLTGTGDGNTIYF. In DNA, the CDR3 is TGTGCCAGCAGCCAACCCCTTGGCCTAACCGGGACAGGGGACGGAAACACCATATATTTT. V usage is TRBV14 and J usage is TRBJ1-3; 10 bases line up with TRBD1. J was trimmed by 4 bases and V by 2 bases; bases with no gene match: 17. Looked up from germline, CDR1 is SGHDN and CDR2 is FVKESK. The CDR3 has 20 residues. Using reference TRBV14 and TRBJ1-3 for the parts outside the CDR3, the full variable domain is EAGVTQFPSHSVIEKGQTVTLRCDPISGHDNLYWYRRVMGKEIKFLLHFVKESKQDESGMPNNRFLAERTGGTYSTLKVQPAELEDSGVYFCASSQPLGLTGTGDGNTIYFGEGSWLTVV.

The chain recombines TRBV15 with TRBJ1-1; D not certain. V lost 4 bases, J lost 0 bases, and 21 bases lay in between. Germline CDR1 reads LNHNV; CDR2 reads YYDKDF (reference sequence). This CDR3 is built from 18 residues. The CDR3 protein is CATSIPLGKSGVNTEAFF. In nucleotides, the CDR3 is TGTGCCACCAGCATTCCCTTGGGCAAAAGCGGGGTGAACACTGAAGCTTTCTTT.